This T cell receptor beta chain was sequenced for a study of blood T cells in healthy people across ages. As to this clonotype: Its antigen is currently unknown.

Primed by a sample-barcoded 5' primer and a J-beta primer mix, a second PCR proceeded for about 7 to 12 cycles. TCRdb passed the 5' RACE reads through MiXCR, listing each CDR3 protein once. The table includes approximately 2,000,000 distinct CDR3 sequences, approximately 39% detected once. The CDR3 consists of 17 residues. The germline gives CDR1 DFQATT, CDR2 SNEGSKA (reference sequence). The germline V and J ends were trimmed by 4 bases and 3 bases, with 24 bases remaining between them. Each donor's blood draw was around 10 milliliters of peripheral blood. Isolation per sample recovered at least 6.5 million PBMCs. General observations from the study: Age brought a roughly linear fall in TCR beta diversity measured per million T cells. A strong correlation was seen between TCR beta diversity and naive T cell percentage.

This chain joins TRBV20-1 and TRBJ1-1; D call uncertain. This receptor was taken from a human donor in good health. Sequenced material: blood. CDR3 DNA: TGCAGTGCTATCAATTTCATCCGGGGTGGGGTGCACACTGAAGCTTTCTTT. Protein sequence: CSAINFIRGGVHTEAFF.